This entry describes one T cell receptor beta chain. The CDR3 is 21 amino acids. Germline CDR1 MNHEY, CDR2 SMNVEV (reference sequence). The junction had 29 bases not matched to a gene; V was cut back by 4 bases and J by 7 bases. Assignments of participants to cohorts depended upon their own reported clinical history. These data originate in a study of blood T cell repertoires in COVID-19. Study background: Specimens from acute and convalescent COVID-19 originated in the United States, Italy and Spain.

Generated by immunoSEQ multiplex PCR, the TCRdb table keeps only in-frame clones and is missing some. The sample shows approximately 470,000 clones, approximately 90% of them seen only once. Source material: PBMCs or T cells enriched from blood (not recorded which). The receptor comes from a woman aged 18-29 years who had recovered from COVID-19. The genes are TRBV27 and TRBJ2-3; 7 bases map to TRBD2. In DNA, the CDR3 is TGTGCCAGCAGTTATGGTAGCGGGTCGGGGGGTCGATTACGTTTAAATCATACGCAGTATTTT. Translating it yields CASSYGSGSGGRLRLNHTQYF.